The present entry profiles one TCR beta chain with its context. These data originate in a study of blood T cell repertoires in COVID-19. The CDR3 is made up of 18 amino acids. Trimming removed 6 bases at V and 2 bases at J, with 23 bases between. Germline CDR1 and CDR2: KGHSH and LQKENI. Measured with immunoSEQ multiplex PCR; TCRdb has only the in-frame clones, and not every one. The repertoire holds 220,000 or so clones, with 80% to 90% as singletons. This study enrolled people aged 18 to 89 from roughly 24 US geographic areas. The sample taken for sequencing was PBMCs or T cells enriched from blood (not recorded which). This TCR derives from a young woman in a cohort exposed to, infected with or recovered from COVID-19 (not recorded which). V gene TRBV18 combines with J gene TRBJ1-5; perhaps TRBD1 as D (6 bases). In DNA, the CDR3 is TGTGCCAGCTCCAGGACAGCTCCCATTGATTTTGGCAATCAGCCCCAGCATTTT. This codes for CASSRTAPIDFGNQPQHF.